This is a list of T cell receptor beta chains from one sample in a study of blood T cell repertoires in COVID-19. Assay: immunoSEQ multiplex PCR; the TCRdb copy retains only in-frame clones and omits some. The table has 95,000 to 150,000 clones, almost 90% seen once. Sequencing was carried out using peripheral blood. These receptors originate from an older woman with COVID-19, enrolled during active disease. Each CDR3 is given with its conserved first and last residue. The order of the fields is V gene, CDR3 protein.

V: TRBV11-3; CDR3: CASSFGHSTDTQYF
V: TRBV19; CDR3: CASKNQNQPQHF
V: TRBV7-9; CDR3: CASSVGRDYGYTF
V: TRBV6-6; CDR3: CASRAGQNNEKLFF
V: TRBV10-3; CDR3: CAISDGRGNEKLFF
V: TRBV19; CDR3: CASRRGRSGYTF
V: TRBV20-1; CDR3: CSALEVDTQYF
V: TRBV5-1; CDR3: CASSAGGGRITGELFF
V: TRBV19; CDR3: CASSLRQGGNPTTSTDTQYF
V: TRBV6-5; CDR3: CASSRTPNNSPLHF
V: TRBV6-1; CDR3: CASSEAPIVGQGGTDTQYF
V: TRBV6-6; CDR3: CASMIRGRGPQHF
V: TRBV19; CDR3: CASSTLTGISNQPQHF
V: TRBV4-2; CDR3: CASSKTDRGDANYGYTF
V: TRBV6-2/TRBV6-3; CDR3: CASSVTSGGQGAGELFF
V: TRBV4-1; CDR3: CASSPGGVAGSYEQYF
V: TRBV6-5; CDR3: CASRGTGRDEQFF
V: TRBV28; CDR3: CASSQQGPTYGYTF
V: TRBV6-5; CDR3: CASSYGRKYEQYF
V: TRBV5-1; CDR3: CASSGQGDRIF
V: TRBV4-1; CDR3: CASSGGAVLETQYF
V: TRBV19; CDR3: CASSVLQTGYNSPLHF
V: TRBV9; CDR3: CASSVEGARGYTF
V: TRBV7-8; CDR3: CASSSQGPYSNQPQHF
V: TRBV11-1; CDR3: CASSLTWGQSEQYF
V: TRBV7-2; CDR3: CASSSQGARTEAFF
V: TRBV30; CDR3: CAWSDYKTGPNGYTF
V: TRBV10-3; CDR3: CAISVREGNTGELFF
V: TRBV12-3/TRBV12-4; CDR3: CASTGARVTEAFF
V: TRBV9; CDR3: CASSVSRGTEAFF
V: TRBV24-1; CDR3: CATSAGQGLRQYF
V: TRBV25-1; CDR3: CASSEGGGQGGPGGYTF
V: TRBV7-7; CDR3: CASSLIGGPFF
V: TRBV11-2; CDR3: CASSSAAGGLDEQYF
V: TRBV5-5; CDR3: CASSLSIGEVKEKLFF
V: TRBV4-3; CDR3: CASSQGLAGGTDTQYF
V: TRBV3-1/TRBV3-2; CDR3: CASSQGPGQKNYGYTF
V: TRBV5-1; CDR3: CASSQTGGLSPLHF
V: TRBV6-5; CDR3: CASRGQGRFTEAFF
V: TRBV7-2; CDR3: CASSLSGGRGANSPLHF
V: TRBV19; CDR3: CATAGGQGAFTNEKLFF